The 25 T cell receptor beta chains reported below all come from one sample, sequenced in a study of OX40 agonist ivuxolimab in advanced cancers. TCRdb's copy holds only in-frame clones and misses some; the assay was immunoSEQ multiplex PCR. This table has some 59,000 clones, roughly 88% appearing once. The sample was CD4+ or CD8+ T cells sorted from blood, taken in a trial of the OX40 agonist ivuxolimab. Receptor source: an adult with an advanced solid tumor such as melanoma, head and neck, liver or kidney cancer.

The genes are TRBV6-6 and TRBJ1-2; D may be TRBD1 (5 bases). Trimming cost V 2 bases and J 10 bases, with 20 bases left between them. The CDR3 extends over 15 amino acids. Germline CDR1 and CDR2: MNHNY and SVGAGI (reference sequence). CDR3 coding DNA: TGTGCCAGCAGTTACGCCGCCGGGACGCCAAGCTCCTACACCTTC. The encoded protein is CASSYAAGTPSSYTF.

The rearrangement uses TRBV6-7 and TRBJ1-1, with a possible D match to TRBD1 (5 bases). TRBV6-7 is recorded as an ORF, its role being uncertain. The V and J ends lost 7 bases and 9 bases respectively, with 21 bases between them. The length of the CDR3 is 14 residues. This chain's CDR3 is CASTGGRGNHKAFF. Here the CDR3 DNA reads TGTGCCAGCACGGGAGGGAGGGGCAATCACAAAGCTTTCTTT.

The chain joins TRBV7-9 to TRBJ2-7; tentatively, D is TRBD1 (5 bases). The CDR3 is made up of 11 amino acids. Looked up from germline, CDR1 is SEHNR and CDR2 is FQNEAQ (reference sequence). Between the trimmed V and J ends, which lost 7 bases and 4 bases, there was a span of 8 bases. DNA for the CDR3: TGTGCCAGCACCCAGGGATACGAGCAGTACTTC. It yields the protein CASTQGYEQYF.

The count of this clone is one. V gene TRBV23-1 combines with J gene TRBJ2-2; D ambiguous. TRBV23-1 belongs to the ORF category, with a function that is uncertain. V was trimmed by 7 bases and J by 5 bases, leaving 14 bases between them. CDR3 length: 14 residues. DNA of the CDR3: TGCGCCAGCACAAAGGTGGAGCTTACCGGGGAGCTGTTTTTT. Amino acid sequence: CASTKVELTGELFF.

The V call is TRBV10-1, the J call TRBJ1-1; perhaps TRBD1 as D (5 bases). The ends were cut back, 6 bases at V and 3 bases at J, with 11 bases in the middle. In germline, CDR1 is WNHNN, CDR2 SYGVQD (reference sequence). This CDR3 spans 13 amino acids. This chain's CDR3 is CASSSKGDTEAFF. CDR3 in DNA: TGCGCCAGCAGCTCCAAAGGGGACACTGAAGCTTTCTTT.

The genes are TRBV5-5 and TRBJ2-7; a weak D match, TRBD2 (6 bases). Per the germline V gene, CDR1 is SGHKS and CDR2 is YYEKEE (reference sequence). With 1 base removed from V and 2 bases from J, the gap between germline ends came to 10 bases. The CDR3 runs 14 residues. The CDR3 region is CASSLPLATYEQYF. The CDR3 coding sequence is TGTGCCAGCAGCTTGCCTCTAGCGACCTACGAGCAGTACTTC.

This sequence joins TRBV30 and TRBJ2-7; possibly TRBD1 or TRBD2 for D (5 bases each). From germline, CDR1 is GTSNPN and CDR2 SVGIG (reference sequence). The CDR3 runs to 14 residues. The V end lost 2 bases, the J end lost 3 bases, and 14 bases lay between the germline ends. The DNA for the CDR3 is TGTGCCTGGAGTCCGGGACCGACTATCTACGAGCAGTACTTC. Translation gives CAWSPGPTIYEQYF.

This clone has only a few counts. This chain links TRBV7-3 with TRBJ1-1; tentatively, D is TRBD1 (6 bases). V lost 5 bases and J 2 bases, leaving 15 bases between the germline ends. Germline CDR1 SGHTA, CDR2 FQGTGA. This CDR3 spans 15 amino acids. In DNA form, the CDR3 reads TGTGCCAGCAGCGGGGGCCAGGCAACTAACACTGAAGCTTTCTTT. Translation gives CASSGGQATNTEAFF. Together with reference TRBV7-3 and TRBJ1-1, the CDR3 gives the full variable domain: GAGVSQTPSNKVTEKGKYVELRCDPISGHTALYWYRQSLGQGPEFLIYFQGTGAADDSGLPNDRFFAVRPEGSVSTLKIQRTERGDSAVYLCASSGGQATNTEAFFGQGTRLTVV.

This chain joins TRBV2 and TRBJ2-3; 8 positions agree with TRBD2. The CDR3 is made up of 15 amino acids. J was trimmed by 2 bases and V by 4 bases; bases with no gene match: 5. Germline V lookup: CDR1 SNHLY, CDR2 FYNNEI. CDR3 DNA: TGTGCCAGCAGTGGGCGGGGGGACCTCACAGATACGCAGTATTTT. Translating gives CASSGRGDLTDTQYF.

This clone showed up just once. The J gene is TRBJ2-1, the V gene TRBV18, with 9 bases lining up with TRBD2. Trimming at V came to 6 bases and at J to 5 bases, leaving 8 bases not matched to a gene. Germline CDR1 reads KGHSH; CDR2 reads LQKENI. The CDR3 contains 15 residues. CDR3 sequence reads: CASSPGTSSNNEQFF. The CDR3 DNA is TGTGCCAGCTCCCCCGGGACTAGCTCAAACAATGAGCAGTTCTTC.

This chain joins TRBV5-1 and TRBJ2-1; D is undetermined. The V gene's germline CDR1 is SGHRS and CDR2 YFSETQ. The CDR3 is 13 amino acids. V was clipped by 1 base and J by 9 bases, with 11 bases between them. In DNA, the CDR3 is TGCGCCAGCAGCTTGCTGGAGTTGGGTGAGCAGTTCTTC. This translates into CASSLLELGEQFF.

This rearrangement joins TRBV5-1 to TRBJ2-7, with D tentatively TRBD2 (7 bases). The germline V and J ends were trimmed by 1 base and 5 bases, with 16 bases remaining between them. The germline V gene has CDR1 SGHRS and CDR2 YFSETQ. This CDR3 is 15 amino acids long. As DNA, the CDR3 is TGCGCCAGCAGCTTGCGGGGGGCGAAAACGGACGAGCAGTACTTC. Encoded protein: CASSLRGAKTDEQYF.

The chain has TRBV5-1 and TRBJ2-1, with 11 nucleotides matching TRBD1. The CDR3 has 18 amino acids. Germline trimming cut 0 bases from V and 2 bases from J; bases unmatched to any gene: 7. Germline CDR1 reads SGHRS; CDR2 reads YFSETQ. The CDR3 reads CASSLAPGQGGAYNEQFF. The CDR3 bases are TGCGCCAGCAGCTTGGCTCCGGGACAGGGGGGCGCCTACAATGAGCAGTTCTTC.

This clone was found once. A junction end diverges from the germline sequence, so it may reflect a read error. The CDR3 DNA sequence: TGTGCCAGCAGTGGTCCGCAGGAGACTATTTCCTACGAGCAGCACTTC. This codes for CASSGPQETISYEQHF. The V gene is TRBV6-6, the J gene TRBJ2-7; the D gene is possibly TRBD2 (5 bases). This CDR3 has 16 residues. The V gene's germline CDR1 is MNHNY and CDR2 SVGAGI (reference sequence).

This clone was observed a single time. The CDR3: CASSLETGRAGELFF. DNA of the CDR3: TGTGCCAGCAGTTTAGAGACAGGCCGCGCCGGGGAGCTGTTTTTT. The V call is TRBV28, the J call TRBJ2-2; tentatively, D is TRBD1 (6 bases). The CDR3 loop spans 15 amino acids. CDR1 and CDR2 from the germline V gene are MDHEN and SYDVKM. V was trimmed by 2 bases and J by 6 bases, leaving 13 bases between them.

The CDR3 sequence is CASSQNFAGVSYNEQFF. DNA of the CDR3: TGCGCCAGCAGCCAAAACTTTGCCGGGGTATCCTACAATGAGCAGTTCTTC. The gene calls are TRBV4-1 and TRBJ2-1; D possibly corresponds to TRBD2 (5 bases). Trimming took off 2 bases at V and 1 base at J, with 15 bases between the two ends. In germline, CDR1 is MGHRA, CDR2 YSYEKL. CDR3 length: 17 residues.

The chain combines TRBV2 with TRBJ2-2, with TRBD2 matching 10 bases. This CDR3 has 15 residues. The germline V gene encodes CDR1 SNHLY and CDR2 FYNNEI. The ends lost 1 base at V and 7 bases at J; junction bases unmatched: 3. CDR3 in amino acids: CASSEVAGGIGELFF. In nucleotides, the CDR3 is TGTGCCAGCAGTGAAGTAGCGGGAGGCATCGGGGAGCTGTTTTTT. Drawing the rest from reference TRBV2 and TRBJ2-2, the complete variable domain is EPEVTQTPSHQVTQMGQEVILRCVPISNHLYFYWYRQILGQKVEFLVSFYNNEISEKSEIFDDQFSVERPDGSNFTLKIRSTKLEDSAMYFCASSEVAGGIGELFFGEGSRLTVL.

This sequence joins TRBV2 and TRBJ1-5; D is ambiguous. The CDR3 runs to 11 residues. Between the trimmed V and J ends, which lost 3 bases and 9 bases, there was a span of 6 bases. Looked up from germline, CDR1 is SNHLY and CDR2 is FYNNEI. The CDR3 bases are TGTGCCAGCAGTGATACCCGGCCCCAGCATTTT. Its translation is CASSDTRPQHF.

The rearrangement links TRBV14 to TRBJ2-1; D possibly corresponds to TRBD2 (5 bases). CDR1 is SGHDN, CDR2 FVKESK, per germline. The V gene lost 9 bases and the J gene lost 0 bases, with 12 bases spanning the gap. The CDR3 has 14 residues. CDR3 coding DNA: TGTGCCAGTCGGAGGAGCGGCTCCTACAATGAGCAGTTCTTC. The encoded protein is CASRRSGSYNEQFF.

This clone showed up just once. This sequence joins TRBV5-6 and TRBJ2-7; 12 bases agree with TRBD2. Germline CDR1 SGHDT, CDR2 YYEEEE. The CDR3 runs 15 residues. V dropped 4 bases and J dropped 4; count of bases not matched to a gene: 6. CDR3 sequence reads: CASSLGLAGGYEQYF. In nucleotides, the CDR3 is TGTGCCAGCAGCCTAGGGCTAGCGGGAGGGTACGAGCAGTACTTC.

The rearrangement joins TRBV7-9 to TRBJ2-7, with 9 nucleotides matching TRBD1. The CDR3 totals 14 residues. The J segment lost 2 bases and the V segment lost 5 bases, leaving 4 bases of the junction unmatched. Germline values: CDR1 SEHNR, CDR2 FQNEAQ (reference sequence). The CDR3 nucleotides are TGTGCCAGCAGCATCGGACAGGGGCCCTACGAGCAGTACTTC. It translates to CASSIGQGPYEQYF.

The chain recombines TRBV19 with TRBJ2-1, with 10 bases fitting TRBD2. The CDR3 has 17 amino acids. CDR1 LNHDA and CDR2 SQIVND come from the germline V gene (reference sequence). V gave up 3 bases and J gave up 8 bases; unmatched junction bases: 13. CDR3 loop: CASSMLRASGSAYEQFF. CDR3 nucleotide sequence: TGTGCCAGTAGTATGTTACGGGCTAGCGGGAGCGCCTATGAGCAGTTCTTC.

The rearrangement uses TRBV4-1 and TRBJ1-2; 7 bases are shared with TRBD1. Germline CDR1 reads MGHRA; CDR2 reads YSYEKL. Losses at the gene ends were 4 bases for V and 4 bases for J; bases not matched to a gene: 15. The CDR3 is made up of 17 amino acids. CDR3 coding DNA: TGCGCCAGCAGCCCCAAATGGGAACAGGGGAAAGGCTATGGCTACACCTTC. Residues: CASSPKWEQGKGYGYTF.

This chain joins TRBV5-1 and TRBJ2-2; a weak D match, TRBD2 (5 bases). CDR1 SGHRS and CDR2 YFSETQ come from the germline V gene. V was clipped by 1 base and J by 1 base, with 11 bases between them. This CDR3 has 16 amino acids. The CDR3 sequence is CASSLSGELNTGELFF. CDR3 sequence (DNA): TGCGCCAGCAGCTTGTCCGGGGAACTGAACACCGGGGAGCTGTTTTTT. The whole variable domain, remainder taken from reference TRBV5-1 and TRBJ2-2, is KAGVTQTPRYLIKTRGQQVTLSCSPISGHRSVSWYQQTPGQGLQFLFEYFSETQRNKGNFPGRFSGRQFSNSRSEMNVSTLELGDSALYLCASSLSGELNTGELFFGEGSRLTVL.

V is TRBV4-1 and J is TRBJ1-2; 12 nucleotides line up with TRBD1. The CDR3 length is 16 residues. After removal of 3 bases from V and 1 base from J, the junction contained 3 bases not matched to a gene. CDR1 is MGHRA, CDR2 YSYEKL, per germline. In DNA, the CDR3 is TGCGCCAGCAGCCAGGGACAGGGGGCTAATAACTATGGCTACACCTTC. The encoded protein is CASSQGQGANNYGYTF.